A single sample is the source of the 21 T cell receptor beta chains below, sequenced in a study of cytomegalovirus exposure and HLA in healthy donors. Use of 60 Vbeta and 13 Jbeta primers characterized the PCR. Only in-frame clones appear in the TCRdb table, and some are missing; sequencing was by immunoSEQ multiplex PCR. The sample shows about 200,000 clones, around 74% of them seen only once. Sequences were obtained from PBMCs. The receptors come from a girl between 5 and 17 years old in good health and CMV-seropositive.

The chain couples TRBV10-1 to TRBJ1-6; D ambiguous. Trimming pared 7 bases from V and 7 bases from J, leaving 14 bases between. Germline V CDR1 and CDR2: WNHNN, SYGVQD (reference sequence). This CDR3 has 14 amino acids. As DNA, the CDR3 is TGCGCCAGCATGAGGCGGAGCTGGAATTCACCCCTCCACTTT. This translates into CASMRRSWNSPLHF.

The chain uses TRBV21-1 and TRBJ2-7; TRBD2, the table's D call, was not compared with the DNA. TRBV21-1 is listed as a pseudogene. The length of the CDR3 is 13 residues. The CDR3 protein is CASSKLLSELQYF. The CDR3 DNA reads as TGTGCCAGCAGCAAATTGTTATCGGAGCTGCAGTACTTC.

The chain has TRBV7-2 and TRBJ2-3; 11 bases are shared with TRBD1. This CDR3 has 18 residues. Germline loops: CDR1 SGHTA, CDR2 FQGNSA. J was trimmed by 4 bases and V by 0 bases; bases with no gene match: 9. Here the CDR3 reads CASSLAGWTGGGPDTQYF. The CDR3 DNA is TGTGCCAGCAGCTTAGCTGGGTGGACAGGGGGCGGGCCAGATACGCAGTATTTT.

This clone has just a few counts. The chain combines TRBV9 with TRBJ2-5; 12 bases fit TRBD2. V trimming: 4 bases; J trimming: 4 bases; junction bases outside the gene matches: 5. This CDR3 is built from 15 residues. The V gene's germline CDR1 is SGDLS and CDR2 YYNGEE. Here the CDR3 reads CASSPSGGAGETQYF. The CDR3, as DNA: TGTGCCAGCAGCCCTAGCGGGGGGGCGGGAGAGACCCAGTACTTC.

The CDR3 DNA reads as TGTGCCAGCAGCCACCCCGAGGACAGAGGTTCACCCCTCCACTTT. Its protein product is CASSHPEDRGSPLHF. V is TRBV11-3 and J is TRBJ1-6; a weak D match, TRBD1 (6 bases). This CDR3 has 15 residues. With 5 bases removed from V and 9 bases from J, the gap between germline ends came to 17 bases. CDR1 SGHNT and CDR2 YENEEA come from the germline V gene.

This chain links TRBV13 with TRBJ1-1; D is perhaps TRBD1 (6 bases). Germline CDR1 and CDR2: PRHDT and FYEKMQ (reference sequence). With 2 bases removed from V and 2 bases from J, the gap between germline ends came to 15 bases. The CDR3 spans 16 residues. CDR3: CASSLLIVQGNTEAFF. The CDR3 coding sequence is TGTGCCAGCAGCTTACTGATCGTACAGGGAAACACTGAAGCTTTCTTT.

The chain combines TRBV4-3 with TRBJ1-6, with a weak D call TRBD1 (5 bases). V lost 0 bases and J lost 10, with 10 bases in between. The CDR3 is 14 amino acids. Germline CDR1 reads LGHNA; CDR2 reads YSLEER. DNA of the CDR3: TGCGCCAGCAGCCAAGAGAACAGGATATCACCCCTCCACTTT. Translated: CASSQENRISPLHF.

The chain joins TRBV19 to TRBJ1-1, with D hard to call. There are 13 residues in the CDR3. CDR1 is LNHDA and CDR2 is SQIVND in the germline V gene (reference sequence). Trimming cost V 1 base and J 1 base, with 4 bases left between them. In nucleotides, the CDR3 is TGTGCCAGTAGTATAGGGCAGAACACTGAAGCTTTCTTT. The encoded protein is CASSIGQNTEAFF.

The rearrangement uses TRBV2 and TRBJ2-7; possibly TRBD1 for D (6 bases). V lost 9 bases to trimming and J lost 2 bases, with 11 bases between them. The germline CDR1 and CDR2 sequences are SNHLY and FYNNEI. CDR3 length: 12 amino acids. For the CDR3, the DNA is TGTGCCAGTAGACAGGAGGCCTACGAGCAGTACTTC. The encoded protein is CASRQEAYEQYF.

The V gene is TRBV7-2, the J gene TRBJ2-2; 7 bases are a match to TRBD2. The germline CDR1 and CDR2 sequences are SGHTA and FQGNSA. V shed 3 bases and J 5 bases; nucleotides not matched to a gene: 9. CDR3 length: 16 amino acids. CDR3: CASSFPGLGRTGELFF. CDR3 coding DNA: TGTGCCAGCAGCTTTCCCGGACTAGGTCGGACCGGGGAGCTGTTTTTT.

J is TRBJ2-2 and V is TRBV10-3, with 7 bases identical to TRBD2. The CDR3 covers 15 residues. The V and J ends lost 8 bases and 5 bases, in that order; junction bases with no gene match: 11. Germline loops: CDR1 ENHRY, CDR2 SYGVKD. The CDR3 coding sequence is TGTGCCATCGGGGGGGGAGGGCTCGGGACCGGGGAGCTGTTTTTT. Its protein is CAIGGGGLGTGELFF.

This chain connects TRBV11-2 to TRBJ1-1; D uncertain. V was cut by 1 base and J by 7 bases, with 13 bases left in between. This CDR3 comprises 14 residues. Germline-derived CDR1 and CDR2 are SGHAT and FQNNGV. The CDR3 here is CASSLAPIESEAFF. In nucleotides, the CDR3 is TGTGCCAGCAGCTTAGCCCCGATCGAGAGTGAAGCTTTCTTT.

The chain couples TRBV6-5 to TRBJ2-7; TRBD2 is a possible D gene (6 bases). The CDR3 is 13 amino acids. CDR1 and CDR2 from the germline V gene are MNHEY and SVGAGI. V was clipped by 6 bases and J by 5 bases, with 14 bases between them. CDR3 nucleotides: TGTGCCAGCAGGAGGCAGGGAGGAGACGAGCAGTACTTC. It yields the protein CASRRQGGDEQYF.

The genes are TRBV25-1 and TRBJ2-5, with D hard to call. This CDR3 region has 13 residues. V shed 4 bases and J shed 5 bases, with 11 bases lying between them. Germline V gene lookup returns CDR1 MGHDK and CDR2 SYGVNS. The CDR3 nucleotides read TGTGCCAGCAGTGCCTCCTCAGGCGAGACCCAGTACTTC. Translated, it gives CASSASSGETQYF. Based on the CDR3 plus reference TRBV25-1 and TRBJ2-5, the full variable domain is EADIYQTPRYLVIGTGKKITLECSQTMGHDKMYWYQQDPGMELHLIHYSYGVNSTEKGDLSSESTVSRIRTEHFPLTLESARPSHTSQYLCASSASSGETQYFGPGTRLLVL.

The chain recombines TRBV9 with TRBJ1-2, with 8 nucleotides matching TRBD1. Germline lookup yields CDR1 SGDLS and CDR2 YYNGEE. This CDR3 has 16 residues. Unmatched junction bases numbered 17, after V lost 5 bases and J lost 8 bases. Here the CDR3 reads CASSDNPTGGQRGYTF. CDR3 nucleotide sequence: TGTGCCAGCAGTGACAACCCTACAGGGGGGCAAAGGGGCTACACCTTC.

This clone was seen a few times. This chain joins TRBV6-5 and TRBJ1-1; 7 positions match TRBD1. The germline gives CDR1 MNHEY, CDR2 SVGAGI. The CDR3 is 14 amino acids. With V trimmed by 4 bases and J by 4 bases, 6 bases remained unmatched. In DNA form, the CDR3 reads TGTGCCAGCAGTTTGACAGGGTTGGTCACTGAAGCTTTCTTT. Its translation is CASSLTGLVTEAFF.

This clone was seen a single time. The rearrangement uses TRBV5-4 and TRBJ2-2; TRBD2 aligns across 14 bases. Germline V CDR1 and CDR2: SGHNT, YYREEE (reference sequence). The CDR3 is made up of 15 amino acids. V shed 9 bases and J 6 bases; nucleotides not matched to a gene: 7. CDR3 coding DNA: TGTGCCACCGAGACTAGCGGGGGGGCCGCCGGGGAGCTGTTTTTT. Its protein is CATETSGGAAGELFF.

V usage is TRBV7-8 and J usage is TRBJ1-6; D might be TRBD1 (5 bases). In germline, CDR1 is SGHVS, CDR2 FQNEAQ. The CDR3 is made up of 14 amino acids. Trimming pared 3 bases from V and 7 bases from J, leaving 10 bases between. Here the CDR3 reads CASSFGGGNSPLHF. The CDR3 nucleotides are TGTGCCAGCAGCTTTGGGGGGGGAAATTCACCCCTCCACTTT.

CDR3 protein: CASSLGSGAYEQYF. The CDR3 coding sequence is TGCGCCAGCAGCTTGGGTAGCGGGGCCTACGAGCAGTACTTC. The chain is built from TRBV5-1 and TRBJ2-7; 8 bases line up with TRBD2. In germline, CDR1 is SGHRS, CDR2 YFSETQ. V gave up 0 bases and J gave up 2 bases; unmatched junction bases: 1. CDR3 length: 14 amino acids.

The chain uses TRBV7-2 and TRBJ2-2, with 11 bases aligning to TRBD2. The CDR3 loop spans 16 amino acids. CDR1 and CDR2 (germline): SGHTA, FQGNSA. With V trimmed by 4 bases and J by 6 bases, 7 bases remained unmatched. The CDR3 region is CASSYSGGAPPGELFF. The CDR3 DNA reads TGTGCCAGCAGCTATAGCGGGGGGGCCCCCCCCGGGGAGCTGTTTTTT. Based on the CDR3 plus reference TRBV7-2 and TRBJ2-2, the full variable domain is GAGVSQSPSNKVTEKGKDVELRCDPISGHTALYWYRQSLGQGLEFLIYFQGNSAPDKSGLPSDRFSAERTGGSVSTLTIQRTQQEDSAVYLCASSYSGGAPPGELFFGEGSRLTVL.

In DNA, the CDR3 is TGTGCCAGCAGTTTTTCAGGTCCCGGGGAGCTGTTTTTT. Translation: CASSFSGPGELFF. V usage is TRBV27 and J usage is TRBJ2-2; D not resolved. The germline V gene has CDR1 MNHEY and CDR2 SMNVEV (reference sequence). This CDR3 is 13 amino acids long. Trimming cost V 3 bases and J 6 bases, with 8 bases left between them.